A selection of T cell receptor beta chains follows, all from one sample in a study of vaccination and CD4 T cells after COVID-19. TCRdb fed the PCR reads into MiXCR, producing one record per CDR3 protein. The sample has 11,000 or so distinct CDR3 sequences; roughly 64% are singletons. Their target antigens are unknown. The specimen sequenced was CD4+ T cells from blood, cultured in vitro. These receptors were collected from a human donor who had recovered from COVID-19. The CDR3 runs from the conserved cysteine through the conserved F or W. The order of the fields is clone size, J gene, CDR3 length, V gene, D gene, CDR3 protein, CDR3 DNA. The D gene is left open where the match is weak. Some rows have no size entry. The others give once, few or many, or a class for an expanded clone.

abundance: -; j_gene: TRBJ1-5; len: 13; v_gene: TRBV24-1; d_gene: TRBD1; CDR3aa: CATQGQVGQPQHF; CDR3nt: TGTGCCACCCAGGGACAGGTGGGTCAGCCCCAGCATTTT
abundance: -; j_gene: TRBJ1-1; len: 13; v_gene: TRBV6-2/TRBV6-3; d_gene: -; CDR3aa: CASSSGNPAEAFF; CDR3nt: TGTGCCAGCAGTTCAGGGAATCCCGCTGAAGCTTTCTTT
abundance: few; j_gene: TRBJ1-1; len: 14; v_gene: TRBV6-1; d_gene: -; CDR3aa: CASSRRRGGTEAFF; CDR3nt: TGTGCCAGCAGCCGCCGGAGAGGGGGCACTGAAGCTTTCTTT
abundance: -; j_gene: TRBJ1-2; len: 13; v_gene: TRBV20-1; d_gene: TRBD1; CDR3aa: CSAPPGGVAGYTF; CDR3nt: TGCAGTGCTCCACCAGGGGGGGTAGCTGGCTACACCTTC
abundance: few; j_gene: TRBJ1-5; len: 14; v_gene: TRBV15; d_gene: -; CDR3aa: CATPASLGDQPQHF; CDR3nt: TGTGCCACCCCAGCCTCCCTAGGGGATCAGCCCCAGCATTTT
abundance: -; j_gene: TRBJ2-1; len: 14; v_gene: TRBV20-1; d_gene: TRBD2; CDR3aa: CSASRGVVYNEQFF; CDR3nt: TGCAGTGCCAGCCGGGGGGTGGTCTACAATGAGCAGTTCTTC
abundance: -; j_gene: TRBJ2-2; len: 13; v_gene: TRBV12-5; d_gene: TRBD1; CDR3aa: CASGQVATGELFF; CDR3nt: TGTGCCTCGGGACAGGTAGCCACCGGGGAGCTGTTTTTT
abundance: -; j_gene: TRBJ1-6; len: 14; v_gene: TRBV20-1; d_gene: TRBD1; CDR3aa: CSATRDRGASPLHF; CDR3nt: TGCAGTGCTACTCGGGACAGGGGCGCTTCACCCCTCCACTTT
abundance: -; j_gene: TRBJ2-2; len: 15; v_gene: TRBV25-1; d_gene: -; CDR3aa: CASSKSTGRNGELFF; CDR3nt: TGTGCCAGCAGTAAATCGACAGGGAGGAACGGGGAGCTGTTTTTT
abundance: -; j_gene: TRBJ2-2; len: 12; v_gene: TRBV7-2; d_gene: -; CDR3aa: CASSLSIGELFF; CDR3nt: TGTGCCAGCAGCTTGAGTATCGGGGAGCTGTTTTTT
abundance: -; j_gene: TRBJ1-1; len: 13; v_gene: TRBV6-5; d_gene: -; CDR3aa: CASSLNRATEAFF; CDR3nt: TGTGCCAGCAGTTTAAATAGGGCTACTGAAGCTTTCTTT
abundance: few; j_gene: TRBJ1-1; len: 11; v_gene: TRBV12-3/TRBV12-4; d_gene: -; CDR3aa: CASKENTEAFF; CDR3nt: TGTGCCAGCAAGGAGAACACTGAAGCTTTCTTT
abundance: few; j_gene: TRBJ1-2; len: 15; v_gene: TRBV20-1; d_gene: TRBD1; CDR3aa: CSARDAGTGNYGYTF; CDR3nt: TGCAGTGCTAGAGATGCCGGGACAGGGAACTATGGCTACACCTTC